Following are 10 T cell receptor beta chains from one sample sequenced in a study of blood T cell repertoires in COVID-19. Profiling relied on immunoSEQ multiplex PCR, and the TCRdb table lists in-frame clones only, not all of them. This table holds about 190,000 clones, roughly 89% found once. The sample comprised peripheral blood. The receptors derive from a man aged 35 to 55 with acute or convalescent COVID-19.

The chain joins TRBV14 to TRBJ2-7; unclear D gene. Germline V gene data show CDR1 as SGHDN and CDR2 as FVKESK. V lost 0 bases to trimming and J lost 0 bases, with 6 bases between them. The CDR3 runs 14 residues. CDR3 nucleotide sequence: TGTGCCAGCAGCCAAGATCTCAGCTCCTACGAGCAGTACTTC. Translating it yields CASSQDLSSYEQYF.

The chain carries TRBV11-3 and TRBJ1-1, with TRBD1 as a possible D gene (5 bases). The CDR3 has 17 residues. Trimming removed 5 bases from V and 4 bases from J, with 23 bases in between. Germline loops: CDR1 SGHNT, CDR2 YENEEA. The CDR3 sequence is CASSASLTALLTTEAFF. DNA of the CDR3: TGTGCCAGCAGCGCTTCTCTGACAGCACTCCTTACCACTGAAGCTTTCTTT.

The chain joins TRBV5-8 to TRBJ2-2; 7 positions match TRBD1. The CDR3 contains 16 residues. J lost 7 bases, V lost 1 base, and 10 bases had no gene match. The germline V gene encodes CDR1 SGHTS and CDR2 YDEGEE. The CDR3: CASSLKAGGPVGELFF. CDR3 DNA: TGTGCCAGCAGCTTGAAGGCAGGGGGTCCGGTCGGGGAGCTGTTTTTT.

This CDR3 is CASSLRGYSYEQYF. CDR3 bases: TGTGCCAGCAGTTTACGGGGTTACTCCTACGAGCAGTACTTC. The chain couples TRBV27 to TRBJ2-7, with a weak D call TRBD2 (5 bases). Trimming left V 2 bases short and J 0 bases short, with 8 bases between. Germline assignment: CDR1 MNHEY and CDR2 SMNVEV (reference sequence). The CDR3 loop spans 14 amino acids.

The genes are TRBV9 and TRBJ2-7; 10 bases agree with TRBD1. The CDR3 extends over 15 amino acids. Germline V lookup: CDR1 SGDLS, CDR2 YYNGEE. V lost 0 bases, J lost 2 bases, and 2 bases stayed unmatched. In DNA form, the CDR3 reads TGTGCCAGCAGCGTAGGGGACAGGGGAACCTACGAGCAGTACTTC. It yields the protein CASSVGDRGTYEQYF.

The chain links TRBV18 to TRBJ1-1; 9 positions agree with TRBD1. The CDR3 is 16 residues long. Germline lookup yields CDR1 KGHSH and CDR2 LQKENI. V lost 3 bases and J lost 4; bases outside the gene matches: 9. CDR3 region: CASSPGDRVRGTEAFF. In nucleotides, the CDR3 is TGTGCCAGCTCACCTGGGGACAGGGTGAGAGGCACTGAAGCTTTCTTT.

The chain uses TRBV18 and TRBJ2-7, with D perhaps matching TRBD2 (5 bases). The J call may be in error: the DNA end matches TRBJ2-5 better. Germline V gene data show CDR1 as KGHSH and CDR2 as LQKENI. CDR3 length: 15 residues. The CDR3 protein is CASSSGREIQETQYF. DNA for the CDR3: TGTGCCAGCTCATCTGGACGGGAAATTCAAGAGACCCAGTACTTC.

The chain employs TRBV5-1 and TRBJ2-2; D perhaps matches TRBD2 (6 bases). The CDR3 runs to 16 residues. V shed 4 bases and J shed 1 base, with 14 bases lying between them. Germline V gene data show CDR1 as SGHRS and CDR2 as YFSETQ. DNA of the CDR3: TGCGCCAGCAGCGCGGTTGGAGGGAGGAACACCGGGGAGCTGTTTTTT. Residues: CASSAVGGRNTGELFF.

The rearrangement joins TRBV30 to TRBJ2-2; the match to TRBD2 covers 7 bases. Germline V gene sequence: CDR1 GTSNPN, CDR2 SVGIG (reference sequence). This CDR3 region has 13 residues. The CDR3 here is CGRTGGHTGELFF. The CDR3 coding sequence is TGTGGCCGGACGGGGGGTCACACCGGGGAGCTGTTTTTT.

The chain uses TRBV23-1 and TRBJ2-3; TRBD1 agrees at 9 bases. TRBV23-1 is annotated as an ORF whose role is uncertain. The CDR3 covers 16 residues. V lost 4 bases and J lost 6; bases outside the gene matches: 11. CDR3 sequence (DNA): TGCGCCAGCAGTCCCAACCCGGGGACAGGGAGGGATACGCAGTATTTT. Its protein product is CASSPNPGTGRDTQYF.